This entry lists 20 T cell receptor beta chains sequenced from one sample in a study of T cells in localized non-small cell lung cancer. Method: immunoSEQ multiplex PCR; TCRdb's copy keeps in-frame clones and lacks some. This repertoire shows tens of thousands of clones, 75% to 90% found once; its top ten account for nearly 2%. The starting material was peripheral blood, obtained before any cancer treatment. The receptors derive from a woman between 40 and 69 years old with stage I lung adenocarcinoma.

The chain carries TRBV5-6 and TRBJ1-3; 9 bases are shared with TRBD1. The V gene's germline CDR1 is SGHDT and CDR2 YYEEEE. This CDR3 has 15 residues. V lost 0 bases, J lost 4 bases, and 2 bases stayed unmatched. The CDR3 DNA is TGTGCCAGCAGCTTGGTGACAGGGGGAGGAAACACCATATATTTT. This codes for CASSLVTGGGNTIYF. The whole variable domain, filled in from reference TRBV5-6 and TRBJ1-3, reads DAGVTQSPTHLIKTRGQQVTLRCSPKSGHDTVSWYQQALGQGPQFIFQYYEEEERQRGNFPDRFSGHQFPNYSSELNVNALLLGDSALYLCASSLVTGGGNTIYFGEGSWLTVV.

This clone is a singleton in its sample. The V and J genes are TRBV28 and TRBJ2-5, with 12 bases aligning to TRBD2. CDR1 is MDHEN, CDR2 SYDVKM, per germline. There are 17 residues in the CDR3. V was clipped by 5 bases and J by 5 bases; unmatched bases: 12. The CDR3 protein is CASSPTSGSGLLETQYF. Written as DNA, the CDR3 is TGTGCCAGCAGTCCGACTAGCGGGAGTGGTTTACTGGAGACCCAGTACTTC. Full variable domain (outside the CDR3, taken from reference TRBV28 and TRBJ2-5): DVKVTQSSRYLVKRTGEKVFLECVQDMDHENMFWYRQDPGLGLRLIYFSYDVKMKEKGDIPEGYSVSREKKERFSLILESASTNQTSMYLCASSPTSGSGLLETQYFGPGTRLLVL.

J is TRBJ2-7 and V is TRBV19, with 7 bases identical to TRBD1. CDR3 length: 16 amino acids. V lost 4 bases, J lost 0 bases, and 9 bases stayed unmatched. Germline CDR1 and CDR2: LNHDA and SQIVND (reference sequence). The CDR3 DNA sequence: TGTGCCAGTAGTAGATCAGGGGGAACCTCCTCCTACGAGCAGTACTTC. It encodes CASSRSGGTSSYEQYF. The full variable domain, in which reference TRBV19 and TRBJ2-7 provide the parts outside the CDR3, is DGGITQSPKYLFRKEGQNVTLSCEQNLNHDAMYWYRQDPGQGLRLIYYSQIVNDFQKGDIAEGYSVSREKKESFPLTVTSAQKNPTAFYLCASSRSGGTSSYEQYFGPGTRLTVT.

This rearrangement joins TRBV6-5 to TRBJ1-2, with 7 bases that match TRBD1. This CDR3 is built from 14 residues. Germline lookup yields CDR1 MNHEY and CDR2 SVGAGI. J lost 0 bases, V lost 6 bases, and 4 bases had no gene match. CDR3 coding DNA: TGTGCCAGCAGCCGGGACAGAACTAACTATGGCTACACCTTC. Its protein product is CASSRDRTNYGYTF.

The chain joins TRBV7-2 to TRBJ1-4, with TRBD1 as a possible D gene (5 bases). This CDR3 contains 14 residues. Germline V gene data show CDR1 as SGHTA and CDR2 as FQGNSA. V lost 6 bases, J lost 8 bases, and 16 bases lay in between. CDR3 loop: CASRPAQGWEKLFF. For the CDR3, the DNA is TGTGCCAGCAGGCCCGCCCAGGGTTGGGAAAAACTGTTTTTT.

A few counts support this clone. The CDR3: CASSPSRLLRDGYTF. In nucleotides, the CDR3 is TGTGCCAGCAGCCCATCCCGCTTGCTTCGGGATGGCTACACCTTC. The genes are TRBV5-4 and TRBJ1-2; D uncertain. V was shortened by 4 bases and J by 6 bases, with 19 bases between the two germline ends. Germline V CDR1 and CDR2: SGHNT, YYREEE (reference sequence). This CDR3 contains 15 residues.

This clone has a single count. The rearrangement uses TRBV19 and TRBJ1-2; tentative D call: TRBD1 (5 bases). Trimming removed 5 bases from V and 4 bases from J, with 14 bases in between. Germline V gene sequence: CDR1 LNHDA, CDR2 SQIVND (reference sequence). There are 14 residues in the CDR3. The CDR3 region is CASSPSGQGYGYTF. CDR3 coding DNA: TGTGCCAGTAGTCCCTCGGGGCAGGGCTATGGCTACACCTTC.

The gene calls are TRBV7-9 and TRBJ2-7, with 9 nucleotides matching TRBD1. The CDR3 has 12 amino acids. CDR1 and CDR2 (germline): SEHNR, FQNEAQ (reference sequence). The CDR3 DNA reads TGTGGTACAGGGGGCAACTCCTACGAGCAGTACTTC. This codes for CGTGGNSYEQYF.

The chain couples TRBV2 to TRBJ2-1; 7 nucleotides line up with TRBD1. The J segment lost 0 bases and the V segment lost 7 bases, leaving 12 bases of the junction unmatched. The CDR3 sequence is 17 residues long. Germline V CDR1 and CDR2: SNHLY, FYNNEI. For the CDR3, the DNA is TGTGCCAGCACTAAGACAGGGATGACGAGCTCCTACAATGAGCAGTTCTTC. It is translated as CASTKTGMTSSYNEQFF.

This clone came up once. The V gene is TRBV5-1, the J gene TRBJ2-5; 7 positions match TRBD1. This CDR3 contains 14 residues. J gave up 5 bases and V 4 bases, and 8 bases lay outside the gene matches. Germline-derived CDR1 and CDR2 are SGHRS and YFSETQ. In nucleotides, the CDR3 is TGCGCCAGCAGCAGGACAGGCCTCGGGGAGACCCAGTACTTC. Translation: CASSRTGLGETQYF.

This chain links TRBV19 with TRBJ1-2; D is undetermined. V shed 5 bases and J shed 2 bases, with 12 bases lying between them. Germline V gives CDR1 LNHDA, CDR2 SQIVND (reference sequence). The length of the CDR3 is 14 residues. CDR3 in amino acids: CASSVRGVNYGYTF. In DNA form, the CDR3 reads TGTGCCAGTAGTGTACGGGGAGTAAACTATGGCTACACCTTC.

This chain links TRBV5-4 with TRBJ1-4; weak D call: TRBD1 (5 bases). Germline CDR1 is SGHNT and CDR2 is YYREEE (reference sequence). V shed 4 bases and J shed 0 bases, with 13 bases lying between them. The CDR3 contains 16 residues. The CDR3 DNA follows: TGTGCCAGCAGCCCCAGCGGGGGGTCAACTAATGAAAAACTGTTTTTT. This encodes CASSPSGGSTNEKLFF.

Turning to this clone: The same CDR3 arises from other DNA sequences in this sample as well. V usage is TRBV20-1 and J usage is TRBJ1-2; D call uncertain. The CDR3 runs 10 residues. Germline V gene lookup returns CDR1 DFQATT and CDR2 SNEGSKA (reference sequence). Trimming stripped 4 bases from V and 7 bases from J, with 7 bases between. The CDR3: CSATPGGYTF. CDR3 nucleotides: TGCAGTGCTACTCCCGGTGGCTACACCTTC.

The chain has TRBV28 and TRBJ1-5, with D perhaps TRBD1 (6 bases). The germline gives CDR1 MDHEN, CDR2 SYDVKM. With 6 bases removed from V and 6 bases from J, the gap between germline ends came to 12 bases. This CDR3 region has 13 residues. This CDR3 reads CASSSGASQPQHF. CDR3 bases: TGTGCCAGCAGCTCAGGGGCGAGTCAGCCCCAGCATTTT. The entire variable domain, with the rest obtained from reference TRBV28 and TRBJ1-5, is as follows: DVKVTQSSRYLVKRTGEKVFLECVQDMDHENMFWYRQDPGLGLRLIYFSYDVKMKEKGDIPEGYSVSREKKERFSLILESASTNQTSMYLCASSSGASQPQHFGDGTRLSIL.

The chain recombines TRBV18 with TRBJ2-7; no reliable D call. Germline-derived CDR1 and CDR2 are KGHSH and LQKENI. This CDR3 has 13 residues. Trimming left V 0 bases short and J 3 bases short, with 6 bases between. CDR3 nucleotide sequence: TGTGCCAGCTCACCACCGTCTGTCTACGAGCAGTACTTC. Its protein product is CASSPPSVYEQYF.

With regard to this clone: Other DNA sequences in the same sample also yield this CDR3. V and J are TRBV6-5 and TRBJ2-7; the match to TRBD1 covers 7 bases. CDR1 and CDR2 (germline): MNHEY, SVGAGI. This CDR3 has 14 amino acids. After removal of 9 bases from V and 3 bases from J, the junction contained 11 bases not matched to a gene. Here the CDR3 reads CASRGQARYYEQYF. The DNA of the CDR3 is TGTGCCAGTAGAGGACAGGCCCGATACTACGAGCAGTACTTC.

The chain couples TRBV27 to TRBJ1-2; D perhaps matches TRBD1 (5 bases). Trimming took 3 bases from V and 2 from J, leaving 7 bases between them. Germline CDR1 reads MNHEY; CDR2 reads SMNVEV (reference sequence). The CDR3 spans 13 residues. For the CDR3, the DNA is TGTGCCAGCAGTTTGGGGGTGAACTATGGCTACACCTTC. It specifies CASSLGVNYGYTF.

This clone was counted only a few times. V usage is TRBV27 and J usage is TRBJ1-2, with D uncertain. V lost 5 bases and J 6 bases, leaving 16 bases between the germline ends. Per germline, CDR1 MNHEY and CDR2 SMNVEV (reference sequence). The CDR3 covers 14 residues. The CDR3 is CASSHNPVLDGYTF. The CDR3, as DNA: TGTGCCAGCAGTCACAACCCCGTCCTGGATGGCTACACCTTC.

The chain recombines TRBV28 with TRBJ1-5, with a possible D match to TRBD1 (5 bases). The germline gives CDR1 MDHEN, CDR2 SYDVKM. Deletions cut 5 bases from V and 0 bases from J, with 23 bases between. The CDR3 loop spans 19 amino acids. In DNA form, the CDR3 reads TGTGCCAGCAGTACCATCTCGGGGGTTAAAGGATATAGCAATCAGCCCCAGCATTTT. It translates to CASSTISGVKGYSNQPQHF.

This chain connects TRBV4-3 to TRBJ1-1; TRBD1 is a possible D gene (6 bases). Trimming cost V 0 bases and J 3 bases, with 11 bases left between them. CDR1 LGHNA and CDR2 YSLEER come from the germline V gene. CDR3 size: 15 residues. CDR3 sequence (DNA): TGCGCCAGCAGCCAAGATCGGGCAGGGGACACTGAAGCTTTCTTT. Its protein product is CASSQDRAGDTEAFF.